The present T cell receptor beta chain was sequenced within a study of blood T cells in healthy people across ages. The J segment lost 4 bases and the V segment lost 5 bases, leaving 15 bases of the junction unmatched. The length of the CDR3 is 17 residues. Study results and caveats: Diversity was estimated from one million T cells, and these estimates were considered underestimates. Measured against age, TCR beta diversity per million T cells decreased in a roughly linear manner. Both naive CD4+ cell counts and diversity were greater in long-lived donors than in aged donors.

This clonotype was observed a handful of times. Its antigen remains unidentified. A sample-barcoded 5' primer and a J-beta primer mix were used in a second PCR of roughly 7 to 11 cycles. TCRdb ran MiXCR on the 5' RACE reads and lists one entry per CDR3 protein. The repertoire includes 1,500,000 or so distinct CDR3 sequences, approximately 60% of them detected once, and roughly 6.3% sits in the top ten. Caucasian, healthy and from Russia, the donors were aged between about 6 and 100. The chain combines TRBV12-3 or TRBV12-4 with TRBJ2-3, with TRBD2 identical over 7 bases. The sample consisted of blood. The receptor was derived from a man younger than 35 in good health. The CDR3 region has the DNA TGTGCCAGCAGTCCCACGCCCGGGCGGGAGATTGCAGATACGCAGTATTTT. This gives the protein CASSPTPGREIADTQYF.